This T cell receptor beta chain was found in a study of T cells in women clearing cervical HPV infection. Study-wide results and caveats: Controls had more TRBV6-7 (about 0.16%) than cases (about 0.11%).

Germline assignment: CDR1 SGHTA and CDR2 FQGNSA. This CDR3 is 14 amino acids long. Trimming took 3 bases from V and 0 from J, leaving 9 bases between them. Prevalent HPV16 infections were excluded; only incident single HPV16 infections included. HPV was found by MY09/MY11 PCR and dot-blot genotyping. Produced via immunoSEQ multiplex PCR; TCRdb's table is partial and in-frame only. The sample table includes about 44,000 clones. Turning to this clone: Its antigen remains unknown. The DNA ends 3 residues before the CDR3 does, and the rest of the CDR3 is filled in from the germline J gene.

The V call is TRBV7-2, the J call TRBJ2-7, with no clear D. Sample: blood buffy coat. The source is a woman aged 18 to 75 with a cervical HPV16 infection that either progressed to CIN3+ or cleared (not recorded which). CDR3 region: CASSFGSSSYEQYF. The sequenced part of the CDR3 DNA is TGTGCCAGCAGCTTTGGCTCCAGCTCCTACGAG.